This T cell receptor (beta chain) derives from a study of molecular identifiers for immune sequencing clone quantification. Study in general: Replicate RNA from about 20,000 or 100,000 naive CD8 T cells formed five aliquots; four were sequenced. Study conclusions and caveats: Sharing of a barcode by identical TCR molecules could cause highly expanded clone sizes to be underestimated.

Each CDR3 protein is one row after TCRdb ran MiXCR on the PCR reads. Of roughly 93,000 distinct CDR3 sequences in the sample, 20% to 30% are singletons; the top ten hold about 0.8%. Germline-derived CDR1 and CDR2 are SQVTM and ANQGSEA. The CDR3 contains 15 residues. V was shortened by 4 bases and J by 2 bases, with 18 bases between the two germline ends. This clonotype was detected only a few times. Its specificity is not known. The sequenced material came from naive CD8+ T cells from blood, with Jurkat cell RNA spiked in. The sample's subset: FACS-sorted CD8+CD4-CCR7+CD45RA+ naive T cells. The clonotype comes from a human donor in good health. Some libraries in this study had Jurkat cell RNA spiked in. This chain connects TRBV29-1 to TRBJ2-7; TRBD1 or TRBD2 may be the D gene (5 bases each). The CDR3: CSVVPLFGTPYEQYF. CDR3 DNA: TGCAGCGTTGTACCTCTCTTTGGGACGCCCTACGAGCAGTACTTC.